This record concerns one TCR beta chain sequence. Sequencing was performed with immunoSEQ multiplex PCR; in TCRdb, only in-frame clones are kept and a portion is missing. The sample contains about 300,000 clones, under 90% of which appear only once. This entry comes from a study of blood T cell repertoires in COVID-19. As for the study in general: Some COVID-19 samples were acute and others convalescent; all came from the United States, Italy and Spain.

The receptor's source is a woman in her 30s with COVID-19, enrolled during active disease. The sequencing sample was made of peripheral blood.

The CDR3 loop reads CASSTGQMMNTEAFF. The CDR3 DNA is TGTGCCAGCAGTACCGGACAGATGATGAACACTGAAGCTTTCTTT. This rearrangement joins TRBV6-6 to TRBJ1-1; D might be TRBD1 (6 bases). The CDR3 length is 15 residues. Germline V gene sequence: CDR1 MNHNY, CDR2 SVGAGI (reference sequence). The ends were cut back, 5 bases at V and 0 bases at J, with 13 bases in the middle.